These 2 T cell receptor beta chains were all obtained from the same sample, sequenced in a study of cytomegalovirus exposure and HLA in healthy donors. Primers: 60 Vbeta forward and 13 Jbeta reverse. The method was immunoSEQ multiplex PCR; TCRdb's version includes in-frame clones alone and lacks a portion of them. The sample lists approximately 160,000 clones; roughly 70% were seen once. Sequencing input: PBMCs. Every receptor here comes from a woman aged 45-59 years in good health and CMV-seropositive.

DNA for the CDR3: TGTGCCAGCAGTTTAGTGTACCGGGTTTGGGATACGCAGTATTTT. This encodes CASSLVYRVWDTQYF. The chain uses TRBV27 and TRBJ2-3; D not resolved. This CDR3 region has 15 residues. Germline CDR1 MNHEY, CDR2 SMNVEV (reference sequence). The germline V and J ends were trimmed by 2 bases and 6 bases, with 15 bases remaining between them.

The chain employs TRBV11-2 and TRBJ2-7; weak D call: TRBD1 (5 bases). The CDR3 loop spans 15 amino acids. The V end was cut by 2 bases, the J end by 7 bases, with 18 bases between. CDR1 and CDR2 (germline): SGHAT, FQNNGV. The CDR3 loop is CASSLLAGGAWEQYF. The CDR3 DNA reads TGTGCCAGCAGCTTATTGGCAGGTGGGGCGTGGGAGCAGTACTTC.